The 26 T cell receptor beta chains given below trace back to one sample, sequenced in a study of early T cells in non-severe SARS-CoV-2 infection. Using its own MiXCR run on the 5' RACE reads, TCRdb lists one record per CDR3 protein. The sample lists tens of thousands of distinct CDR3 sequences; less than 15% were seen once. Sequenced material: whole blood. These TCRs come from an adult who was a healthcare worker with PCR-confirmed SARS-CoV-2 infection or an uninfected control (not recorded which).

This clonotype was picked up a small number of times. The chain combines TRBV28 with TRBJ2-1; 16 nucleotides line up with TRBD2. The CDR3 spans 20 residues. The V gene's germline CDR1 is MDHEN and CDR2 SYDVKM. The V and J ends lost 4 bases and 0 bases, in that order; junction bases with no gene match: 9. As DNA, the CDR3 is TGTGCCAGCAGTTCTACGGGACTAGCGGGAGGGAGGAGCTCCTACAATGAGCAGTTCTTC. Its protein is CASSSTGLAGGRSSYNEQFF. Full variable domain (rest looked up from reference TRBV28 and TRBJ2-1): DVKVTQSSRYLVKRTGEKVFLECVQDMDHENMFWYRQDPGLGLRLIYFSYDVKMKEKGDIPEGYSVSREKKERFSLILESASTNQTSMYLCASSSTGLAGGRSSYNEQFFGPGTRLTVL.

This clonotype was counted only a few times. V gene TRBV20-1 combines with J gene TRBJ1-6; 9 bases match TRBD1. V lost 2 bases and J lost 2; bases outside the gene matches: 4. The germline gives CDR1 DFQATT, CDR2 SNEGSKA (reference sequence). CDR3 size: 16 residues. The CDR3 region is CSARNRGRPYNSPLHF. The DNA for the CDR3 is TGCAGTGCTAGAAACAGGGGGCGACCCTATAATTCACCCCTCCACTTT.

CDR3 DNA: TGTGCCAGCAGTTTATTGACAGGGTTTGGCACAGATACGCAGTATTTT. Translating gives CASSLLTGFGTDTQYF. The genes are TRBV28 and TRBJ2-3, with TRBD1 matching 7 bases. Per germline, CDR1 MDHEN and CDR2 SYDVKM. The CDR3 has 16 residues. V lost 1 base and J lost 1; bases outside the gene matches: 5.

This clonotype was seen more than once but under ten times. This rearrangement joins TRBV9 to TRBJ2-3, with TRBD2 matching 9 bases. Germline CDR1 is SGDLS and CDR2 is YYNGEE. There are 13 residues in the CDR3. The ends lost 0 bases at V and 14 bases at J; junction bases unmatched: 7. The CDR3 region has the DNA TGTGCCAGCAGCGTAGACGGCGGGAGGGCTTTGTATTTT. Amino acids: CASSVDGGRALYF.

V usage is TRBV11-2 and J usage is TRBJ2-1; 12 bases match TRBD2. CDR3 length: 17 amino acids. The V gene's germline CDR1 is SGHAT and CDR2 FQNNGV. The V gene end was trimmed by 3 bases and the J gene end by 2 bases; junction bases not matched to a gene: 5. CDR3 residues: CASSFGLAGPAYNEQFF. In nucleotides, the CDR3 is TGTGCCAGCAGCTTCGGACTAGCGGGACCTGCCTACAATGAGCAGTTCTTC.

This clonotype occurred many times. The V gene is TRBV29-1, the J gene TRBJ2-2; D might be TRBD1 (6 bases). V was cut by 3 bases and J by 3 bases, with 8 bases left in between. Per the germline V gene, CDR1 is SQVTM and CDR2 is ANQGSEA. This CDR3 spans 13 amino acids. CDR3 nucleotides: TGCAGCGTTGATACAGGGTACACCGGGGAGCTGTTTTTT. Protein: CSVDTGYTGELFF.

The CDR3 nucleotides read TGCAGTGCTCCGACTAGCGGGATAGGGGATGAGCAGTTCTTC. This translates into CSAPTSGIGDEQFF. This rearrangement joins TRBV20-1 to TRBJ2-1, with 11 bases identical to TRBD2. Per germline, CDR1 DFQATT and CDR2 SNEGSKA (reference sequence). The CDR3 consists of 14 residues. Trimming cost V 5 bases and J 8 bases; bases outside gene matches: 8.

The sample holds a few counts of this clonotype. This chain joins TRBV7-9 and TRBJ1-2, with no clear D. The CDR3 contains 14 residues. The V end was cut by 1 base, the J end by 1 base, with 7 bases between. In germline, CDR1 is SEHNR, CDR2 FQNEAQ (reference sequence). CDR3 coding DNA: TGTGCCAGCAGCTTAGGACAACTTAACTATGGCTACACCTTC. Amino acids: CASSLGQLNYGYTF. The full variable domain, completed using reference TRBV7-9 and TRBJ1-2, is DTGVSQNPRHKITKRGQNVTFRCDPISEHNRLYWYRQTLGQGPEFLTYFQNEAQLEKSRLLSDRFSAERPKGSFSTLEIQRTEQGDSAMYLCASSLGQLNYGYTFGSGTRLTVV.

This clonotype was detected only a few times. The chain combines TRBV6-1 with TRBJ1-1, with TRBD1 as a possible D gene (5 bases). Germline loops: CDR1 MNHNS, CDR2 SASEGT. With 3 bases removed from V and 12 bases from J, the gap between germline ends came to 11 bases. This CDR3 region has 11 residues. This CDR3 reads CASSEGEVTFF. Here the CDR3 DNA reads TGTGCCAGCAGTGAGGGGGAAGTAACTTTCTTT.

The CDR3, as DNA: TGTGCCAGCAGCGCATGGACGGGGAACACTGAAGCTTTCTTT. Translating gives CASSAWTGNTEAFF. This chain uses TRBV5-4 with TRBJ1-1; D is unresolved. The CDR3 has 14 residues. V dropped 4 bases and J dropped 1 base, with 11 bases sitting between them. Germline CDR1 SGHNT, CDR2 YYREEE (reference sequence).

The CDR3 region is CSARDDSETQYF. CDR3 nucleotides: TGCAGTGCTAGAGATGATTCGGAGACCCAGTACTTC. The genes are TRBV20-1 and TRBJ2-5; D uncertain. The CDR3 consists of 12 residues. Deletions cut 0 bases from V and 5 bases from J, with 7 bases between. Per the germline V gene, CDR1 is DFQATT and CDR2 is SNEGSKA (reference sequence).

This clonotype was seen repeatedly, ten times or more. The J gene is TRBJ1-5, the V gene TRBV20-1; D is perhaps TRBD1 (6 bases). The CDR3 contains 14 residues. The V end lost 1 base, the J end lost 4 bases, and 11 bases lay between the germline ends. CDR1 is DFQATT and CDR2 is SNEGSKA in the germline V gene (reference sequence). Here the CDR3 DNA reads TGCAGTGCTAGAGCCGGGGGCGCGAATCAGCCCCAGCATTTT. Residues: CSARAGGANQPQHF.

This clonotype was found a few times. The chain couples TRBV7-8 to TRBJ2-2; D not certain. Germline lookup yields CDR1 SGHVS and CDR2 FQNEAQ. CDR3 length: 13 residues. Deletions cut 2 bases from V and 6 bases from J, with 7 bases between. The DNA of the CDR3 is TGTGCCAGCAGCTTAAATGGGCCCGGGGAGCTGTTTTTT. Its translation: CASSLNGPGELFF.

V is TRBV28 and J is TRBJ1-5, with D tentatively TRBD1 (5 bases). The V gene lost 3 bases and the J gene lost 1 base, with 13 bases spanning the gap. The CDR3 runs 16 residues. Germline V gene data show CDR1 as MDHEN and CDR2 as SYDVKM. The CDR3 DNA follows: TGTGCCAGCAGTTTTGGTTCCGGGGCGAGCAATCAGCCCCAGCATTTT. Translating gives CASSFGSGASNQPQHF.

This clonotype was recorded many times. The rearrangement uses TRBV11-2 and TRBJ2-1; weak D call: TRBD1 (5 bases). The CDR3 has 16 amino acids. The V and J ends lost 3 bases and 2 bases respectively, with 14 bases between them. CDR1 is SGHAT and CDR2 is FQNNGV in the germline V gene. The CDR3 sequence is CASSLLQVYPYNEQFF. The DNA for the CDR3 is TGTGCCAGCAGCTTGTTACAGGTATACCCCTACAATGAGCAGTTCTTC.

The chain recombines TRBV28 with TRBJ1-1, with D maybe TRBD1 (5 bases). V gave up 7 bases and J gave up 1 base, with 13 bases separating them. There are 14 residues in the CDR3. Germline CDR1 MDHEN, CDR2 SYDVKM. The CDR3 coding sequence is TGTGCCAGCAACCGGGGGATCAGGAACACTGAAGCTTTCTTT. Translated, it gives CASNRGIRNTEAFF.

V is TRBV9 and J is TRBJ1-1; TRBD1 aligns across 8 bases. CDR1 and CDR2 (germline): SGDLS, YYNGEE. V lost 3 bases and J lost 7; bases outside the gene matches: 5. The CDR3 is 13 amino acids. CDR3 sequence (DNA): TGTGCCAGCAGCGCACAGGGGGTGGATGAAGCTTTCTTT. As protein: CASSAQGVDEAFF.

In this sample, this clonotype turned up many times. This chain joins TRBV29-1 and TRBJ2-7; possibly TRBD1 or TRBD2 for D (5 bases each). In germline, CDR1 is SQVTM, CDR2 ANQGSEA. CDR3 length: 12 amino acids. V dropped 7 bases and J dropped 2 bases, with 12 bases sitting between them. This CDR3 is CSAWDGPYEQYF. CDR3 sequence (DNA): TGCAGCGCGTGGGACGGTCCCTACGAGCAGTACTTC.

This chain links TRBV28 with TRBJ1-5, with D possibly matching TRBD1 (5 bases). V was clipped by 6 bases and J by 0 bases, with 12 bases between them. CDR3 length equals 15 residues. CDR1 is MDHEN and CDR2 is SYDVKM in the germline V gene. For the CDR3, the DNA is TGTGCCAGCAGGGTGGGACGGTATAGCAATCAGCCCCAGCATTTT. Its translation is CASRVGRYSNQPQHF.

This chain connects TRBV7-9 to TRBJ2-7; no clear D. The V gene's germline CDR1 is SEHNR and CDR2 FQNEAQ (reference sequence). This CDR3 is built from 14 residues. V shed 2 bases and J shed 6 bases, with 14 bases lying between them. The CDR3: CASSLTLGSGEQYF. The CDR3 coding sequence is TGTGCCAGCAGCTTAACTCTAGGCTCGGGCGAGCAGTACTTC.

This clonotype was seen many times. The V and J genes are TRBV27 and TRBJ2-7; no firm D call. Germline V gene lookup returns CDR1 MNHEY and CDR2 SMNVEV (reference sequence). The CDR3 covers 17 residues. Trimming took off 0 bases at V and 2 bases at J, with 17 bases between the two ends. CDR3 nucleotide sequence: TGTGCCAGCAGTTTATCGTTTGTGTCCTCCGATCCCTACGAGCAGTACTTC. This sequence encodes CASSLSFVSSDPYEQYF.

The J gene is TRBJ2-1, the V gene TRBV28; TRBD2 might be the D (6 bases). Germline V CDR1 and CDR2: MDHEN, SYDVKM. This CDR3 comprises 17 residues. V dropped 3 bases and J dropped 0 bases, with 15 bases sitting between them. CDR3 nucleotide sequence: TGTGCCAGCAGTTTTCTGGGCGCGGGAAGCTCCTACAATGAGCAGTTCTTC. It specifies CASSFLGAGSSYNEQFF.

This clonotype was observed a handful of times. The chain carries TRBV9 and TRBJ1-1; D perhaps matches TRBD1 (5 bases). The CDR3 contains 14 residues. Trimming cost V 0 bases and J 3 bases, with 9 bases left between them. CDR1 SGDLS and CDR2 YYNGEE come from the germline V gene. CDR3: CASSVAGGDTEAFF. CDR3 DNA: TGTGCCAGCAGCGTAGCTGGAGGGGACACTGAAGCTTTCTTT.

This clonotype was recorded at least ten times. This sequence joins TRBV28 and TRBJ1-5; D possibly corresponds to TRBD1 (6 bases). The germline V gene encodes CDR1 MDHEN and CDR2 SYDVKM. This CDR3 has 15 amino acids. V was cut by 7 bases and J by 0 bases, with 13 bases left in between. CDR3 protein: CASTPTGTSNQPQHF. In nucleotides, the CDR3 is TGTGCCAGCACCCCCACAGGGACTAGCAATCAGCCCCAGCATTTT.

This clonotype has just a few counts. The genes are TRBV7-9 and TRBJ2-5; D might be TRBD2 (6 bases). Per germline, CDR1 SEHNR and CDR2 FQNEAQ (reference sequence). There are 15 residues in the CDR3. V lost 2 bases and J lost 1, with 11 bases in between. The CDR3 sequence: CASSLPRTTQETQYF. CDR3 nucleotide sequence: TGTGCCAGCAGCTTACCCCGGACTACCCAAGAGACCCAGTACTTC.

The CDR3 protein is CSASLTAYEQYF. The CDR3 DNA is TGCAGTGCTAGCCTTACAGCCTACGAGCAGTACTTC. The V call is TRBV20-1, the J call TRBJ2-7; the D is unclear. This CDR3 region has 12 residues. The ends were cut back, 3 bases at V and 2 bases at J, with 8 bases in the middle. Germline CDR1 is DFQATT and CDR2 is SNEGSKA (reference sequence).